This T cell receptor (beta chain) was recorded in a study of T cell responses to AZD1222 COVID-19 vaccine. Whole-study findings and limits: Donors skewed white British and female; clonal diversity was possibly underestimated. Only after the peak T cell response were repertoires sampled. Variant regions that are unmutated are reportedly the target of nearly half of spike-specific TCRs. With two AZD1222 doses given, Spike-specific TCR breadth and depth both rose.

This CDR3 has 12 amino acids. In germline, CDR1 is MNHEY, CDR2 SVGAGI. Trimming stripped 7 bases from V and 3 bases from J, with 9 bases between. TCRdb's copy holds only in-frame clones and misses some; the assay was immunoSEQ multiplex PCR. The profile shows about 100,000 clones, about nine tenths of them singletons. On this clone itself: The antigen is not known.

The sequence derives from an adult in good health. The V gene is TRBV6-5, the J gene TRBJ1-1, with no clear D. Source: peripheral blood, taken on day 0 of AZD1222 vaccination. In nucleotides, the CDR3 is TGTGCCAGCACCCACCGGGACACTGAAGCTTTCTTT. Its protein product is CASTHRDTEAFF.